The clone carrying this T cell receptor (beta chain) was seen more than once but under ten times. No antigen is known for it. Genes and germline are mouse. The sequenced fragment ends 4 residues before the CDR3 boundary, so the rest is inferred from the germline J gene. Germline loops: CDR1 NNHDY, CDR2 SYVADS. V lost 5 bases, J lost 4 bases, and 2 bases stayed unmatched. This CDR3 has 14 amino acids. The entry originates in a study of CD8+ T cells in alopecia areata. In the study overall: The approximately 6-10-week-old female C3H/HeJ mice were given skin taken from roughly 6-12-month-old C3H/HeJ graft donors that had spontaneous alopecia. Study-wide points: Sequence data from scalp samples additionally include resident alphabeta T cells of normal skin. TCRs were shared less clearly across patients than in mice, possibly for HLA-related reasons. Clonality exceeded that of normal scalp in lesional scalp, most notably in alopecia totalis/universalis.

A sort of pooled cutaneous lymph node cells used CD4, CD8alpha, NKG2D, NKG2ACE and other stains. Investigators isolated RNA and reverse transcribed it into cDNA to act as the sequencing template. Assay: immunoSEQ multiplex PCR; the TCRdb copy retains only in-frame clones and omits some. Found here are 200,000 to 300,000 clones, no singletons; the ten largest cover roughly 1.2%. This chain joins TRBV13-3 and TRBJ2-3; 12 nucleotides match TRBD2. The clonotype originates from a C3H/HeJ mouse with alopecia areata. MHC haplotype of the strain: H2-k. The source material was CD4+ T cells sorted from a lymph node. The CDR3 sequence: CASSRLGGPETLYF. The part of the CDR3 DNA that was read is TGTGCCAGCAGCCGACTGGGGGGGCCAGAA.